This T cell receptor beta chain was retrieved from a study of early T cells in non-severe SARS-CoV-2 infection. TCRdb reanalysed the 5' RACE reads using MiXCR and keeps one entry per CDR3 protein. The sample consists of about 68,000 distinct CDR3 sequences, 12% of them appearing once. This clonotype occurred many times. Germline V gives CDR1 DFQATT, CDR2 SNEGSKA (reference sequence). The CDR3 spans 11 residues. The ends were cut back, 0 bases at V and 2 bases at J, with 1 base in the middle. V and J are TRBV20-1 and TRBJ1-1; D unclear. The sample taken for sequencing was whole blood. The receptor comes from an adult who was a healthcare worker with PCR-confirmed SARS-CoV-2 infection or an uninfected control (not recorded which). CDR3 sequence (DNA): TGCAGTGCTAGAGATAACACTGAAGCTTTCTTT. It translates to CSARDNTEAFF.